Here is one T cell receptor (beta chain) with its context. Antigen unknown. This record comes from a study of cytomegalovirus exposure and HLA in healthy donors. Study-level findings and limits: A later analysis linked a missense DCLRE1C variant to TCR beta V- and J-gene trimming. Reportedly, HLA-A and HLA-B alleles of most subjects were accurately predicted from TCR beta. The authors enumerated over 150 TCR beta chains as linked to cytomegalovirus.

Unmatched junction bases numbered 4, after V lost 6 bases and J lost 2 bases. Germline assignment: CDR1 MDHEN and CDR2 SYDVKM. There are 14 residues in the CDR3. Although they were nominally healthy when sampled, donors likely had unrecorded immune exposures. PCR involved 60 Vbeta and 13 Jbeta primers. Repertoires were generated with immunoSEQ multiplex PCR, while TCRdb's copy carries only in-frame clones and drops some. The sample contains approximately 140,000 clones, over 75% of which appear only once. Sequencing used PBMCs. This TCR derives from a male donor in good health and CMV-seronegative. The chain recombines TRBV28 with TRBJ2-4; TRBD1 aligns across 7 bases. CDR3 sequence: CASRTGQSKNIQYF. CDR3 bases: TGTGCCAGCAGGACGGGACAGTCCAAAAACATTCAGTACTTC.